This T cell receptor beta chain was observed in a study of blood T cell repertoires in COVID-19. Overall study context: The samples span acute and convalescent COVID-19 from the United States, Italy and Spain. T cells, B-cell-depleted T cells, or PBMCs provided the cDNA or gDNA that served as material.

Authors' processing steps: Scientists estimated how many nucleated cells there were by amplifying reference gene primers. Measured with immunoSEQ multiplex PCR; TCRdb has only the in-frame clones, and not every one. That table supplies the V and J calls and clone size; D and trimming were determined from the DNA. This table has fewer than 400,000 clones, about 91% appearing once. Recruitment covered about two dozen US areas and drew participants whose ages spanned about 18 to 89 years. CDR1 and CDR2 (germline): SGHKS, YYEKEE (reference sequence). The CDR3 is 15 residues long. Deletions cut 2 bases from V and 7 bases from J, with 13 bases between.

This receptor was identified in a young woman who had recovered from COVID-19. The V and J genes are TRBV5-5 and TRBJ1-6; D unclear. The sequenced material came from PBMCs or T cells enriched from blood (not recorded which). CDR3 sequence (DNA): TGTGCCAGCAGCTTCACTTTAGCGATCAATTCACCCCTCCACTTT. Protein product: CASSFTLAINSPLHF. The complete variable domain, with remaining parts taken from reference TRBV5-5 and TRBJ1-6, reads DAGVTQSPTHLIKTRGQQVTLRCSPISGHKSVSWYQQVLGQGPQFIFQYYEKEERGRGNFPDRFSARQFPNYSSELNVNALLLGDSALYLCASSFTLAINSPLHFGNGTRLTVT.